This T cell receptor (beta chain) was obtained from a study of radiation and T cells in renal cell carcinoma (dated by TCRdb to the early 2020s). Background for the entire study: Samples were obtained from a clinical trial, in which 15 Gy stereotactic body radiation therapy was delivered to primary renal cell carcinomas and nephrectomy was performed 4 weeks later. In the approximately 53 samples combined, fewer than 5 million unique CDR3 nucleotide sequences were found, encoding 2,658,974 unique CDR3 amino acid sequences. TCR beta sequencing covered 50 to 55 samples in total, comprising about 26 tumors and about 27 peripheral blood samples. The paper's findings and limits, for the study overall: In blood, the top tumor clonotypes increased from baseline to 2 weeks after radiation and then shrank by 4 weeks, which suggests a temporary expansion of tumor-resident clones. With a single-armed trial design, the study had no way to address how radiation dose or scheduling affects the TCR repertoire. Changes in the blood repertoire were not tracked past 4 weeks after treatment. Because no pretreatment tumor biopsies were available, whether clonotypes were present in the tumor at baseline could not be determined.

This clone was seen a handful of times. It lacks a known antigen. No per-base quality is available; no much larger clone lies one base away. The immunoSEQ kit was used, according to the manufacturer's recommendations, to generate TCR beta libraries from genomic DNA. Library preparation used a first multiplex PCR with proprietary primers, then a second PCR adding unique barcodes, with bead cleanups after each round. A kit-provided positive control reaction and a negative control reaction were included in every sample batch. The final libraries underwent checking on an Agilent 4200 TapeStation D1000 ScreenTape, volumetric pooling, and quantification by qPCR. Sequencing ran on an Illumina NextSeq500 with a MidOutput 150-cycle cartridge, using 156 Read1 and 15 Index1 cycles with kit custom primers. The pooled library was loaded at around 1 pM with a roughly 22% PhiX control spike-in. The original pipeline was this. The vendor-processed data were analyzed in R, and a clonotype was defined as all T cells that share the same CDR3 nucleotide sequence. For clone abundance analyses, frequencies were normalized to the 10,000 most abundant clones per sample. Before analysis, public T cell clones were removed, and these numbered fewer than five per sample on average. A difference in abundance of at least 32-fold between compartments was used to define tumor-enriched and baseline blood-enriched clonotypes. A beta-binomial differential abundance model was used to identify clonotypes that were expanded or contracted between blood time points. The Baroni-Urbani and Buser coefficient was used to measure tumor-blood repertoire similarity, and groups were compared with two-tailed Wilcoxon tests in R. What TCRdb holds here is the immuneACCESS table cut down to in-frame rearrangements. Part of the clones is not present; checked against another copy, under half of the missing clones reflect an unresolved V gene, and the others are unexplained. The V and J calls and clone size come from that table; D and trimming were worked out from the DNA. In this sample the table shows tens of thousands of clones, 65% to 90% of which occur a single time. The biggest ten clones account for about 23% of the sample.

In the paper's terms, the time point label means: blood 2 weeks post-SBRT. What the treatment or condition label conveys for this sample: 15 Gy SBRT to primary tumor, nephrectomy 4 weeks later. To track tumor-enriched clonotypes, serial peripheral blood was sampled from radiation-treated patients at baseline and at 2 weeks and 4 weeks after SBRT. Every patient's renal cell carcinoma showed clear cell pathology. Genomic DNA for TCR sequencing was prepared using the QIAamp DNA Blood Mini Kit (Qiagen). Samples were included in the analyses only if all quality control checks were passed. The CDR3 contains 12 residues, cysteine and phenylalanine counted. This entry keeps only the CDR3 DNA: 36 bases, framed from base 1. The germline V gene yields SGDLS for CDR1 and YYNGEE for CDR2. Trimming at the junction amounts to 3 bases on V and 8 bases on J, and the germline ends lie 10 bases apart.

The receptor was isolated from a woman aged 45-65 years with renal cell carcinoma. The chain joins TRBV9 to TRBJ2-3; the D match is possibly TRBD1 or TRBD2, with 6 bases aligned in each. The sequencing here drew on blood, taken from a patient whose treatment included radiotherapy and nephrectomy. This receptor carries the CDR3 CASSEGGFTQYF. In nucleotide form, the sequence is TGTGCCAGCAGCGAGGGGGGCTTTACGCAGTATTTT.